Below, 17 T cell receptor beta chains from the same sample are listed, as sequenced in a study of shared clonotypes between healthy human individuals. The method was immunoSEQ multiplex PCR; TCRdb's version includes in-frame clones alone and lacks a portion of them. The table has hundreds of thousands of clones, around 74% seen once. What was sequenced was memory CD4+ T cells sorted from blood. Indicated subset: CD45RA-negative fraction. These receptors were obtained from a woman aged 25 to 39 in good health.

The chain recombines TRBV5-8 with TRBJ2-7, with D uncertain. This CDR3 has 14 residues. Germline CDR1 reads SGHTS; CDR2 reads YDEGEE. Trimming removed 4 bases at V and 1 base at J, with 12 bases between. The CDR3 region is CASSPGWTSYEQYF. CDR3 sequence (DNA): TGTGCCAGCAGCCCGGGTTGGACGTCCTACGAGCAGTACTTC.

This rearrangement joins TRBV25-1 to TRBJ2-7, with D possibly matching TRBD1 (6 bases). Deletions cut 3 bases from V and 4 bases from J, with 13 bases between. The CDR3 contains 14 residues. Germline lookup yields CDR1 MGHDK and CDR2 SYGVNS. CDR3 nucleotides: TGTGCCAGCAGTGAGAAGGGGGTGGAGTACGAGCAGTACTTC. Amino acid sequence: CASSEKGVEYEQYF.

This chain links TRBV27 with TRBJ2-7; 8 nucleotides agree with TRBD2. The germline CDR1 and CDR2 sequences are MNHEY and SMNVEV (reference sequence). CDR3 length: 15 amino acids. V was pared by 5 bases and J by 3 bases, with 9 bases of the junction left unmatched. The CDR3 nucleotides are TGTGCCAGCAGTATCCGGACTAGCAGCCACTACGAGCAGTACTTC. It yields the protein CASSIRTSSHYEQYF.

Regarding this clone: Within the sample, other DNA sequences also encode this same CDR3. The chain uses TRBV4-1 and TRBJ1-5, with D possibly being TRBD1 (5 bases). Germline values: CDR1 MGHRA, CDR2 YSYEKL. Trimming removed 3 bases at V and 1 base at J, with 7 bases between. This CDR3 has 14 residues. CDR3 DNA: TGCGCCAGCAGCCAGGGGCAGAGCAATCAGCCCCAGCATTTT. This codes for CASSQGQSNQPQHF.

Regarding this clone: The same CDR3 can be traced to other DNA sequences in this sample. The chain employs TRBV18 and TRBJ2-7; no clear D gene. Germline V gene data show CDR1 as KGHSH and CDR2 as LQKENI. V lost 1 base and J lost 4, with 11 bases in between. The CDR3 loop spans 14 amino acids. This CDR3 reads CASSPRGPPYEQYF. Here the CDR3 DNA reads TGTGCCAGCTCACCACGCGGACCGCCTTACGAGCAGTACTTC.

This clone was detected a few times. CDR3 bases: TGTGCCAGCAGCACGACCCTGGACACCGGGGAGCTGTTTTTT. It yields the protein CASSTTLDTGELFF. This rearrangement joins TRBV6-1 to TRBJ2-2; D is unresolved. CDR1 is MNHNS, CDR2 SASEGT, per germline. The V end was cut by 6 bases, the J end by 3 bases, with 11 bases between. The CDR3 has 14 amino acids.

With respect to this clone: A junction end diverges from the germline sequence, so it may reflect a read error. Other DNA variants within this sample encode the same CDR3. The chain uses TRBV5-4 and TRBJ2-1; TRBD2 aligns across 7 bases. The CDR3 loop spans 16 amino acids. CDR1 and CDR2 from the germline V gene are SGHNT and YYREEE (reference sequence). The CDR3 nucleotides read TGTGCCAGTAGCTTCTATGGGGCTAGCGGCTACAATGAGCAGTTCTTC. Translating it yields CASSFYGASGYNEQFF.

This rearrangement joins TRBV28 to TRBJ1-1; 8 positions match TRBD1. Per germline, CDR1 MDHEN and CDR2 SYDVKM. The CDR3 is 15 residues long. Trimming at V came to 6 bases and at J to 1 base, leaving 7 bases not matched to a gene. The CDR3 spells CASSSPGTGNTEAFF. CDR3 nucleotides: TGTGCCAGCAGCTCTCCCGGGACAGGGAACACTGAAGCTTTCTTT.

The genes are TRBV5-1 and TRBJ1-2; D remains ambiguous. V gave up 2 bases and J gave up 8 bases, with 10 bases separating them. This CDR3 comprises 12 residues. Germline V gives CDR1 SGHRS, CDR2 YFSETQ. The CDR3 region is CASSLDERGYTF. CDR3 sequence (DNA): TGCGCCAGCAGCTTAGACGAGAGAGGCTACACCTTC.

This clone appeared a few times. V and J are TRBV28 and TRBJ1-2; 7 bases are a match to TRBD1. After removal of 5 bases from V and 4 bases from J, the junction contained 7 bases not matched to a gene. Germline V CDR1 and CDR2: MDHEN, SYDVKM. The CDR3 runs to 14 residues. Here the CDR3 reads CASSGRDSPYGYTF. CDR3 DNA sequence: TGTGCCAGCAGTGGCCGGGACAGTCCCTATGGCTACACCTTC.

The CDR3 sequence: CASSLNLGNEQFF. For the CDR3, the DNA is TGTGCCAGCAGCCTTAACCTGGGGAATGAGCAGTTCTTC. The genes are TRBV11-3 and TRBJ2-1; D is unclear. Germline assignment: CDR1 SGHNT and CDR2 YENEEA. This CDR3 comprises 13 residues. The germline V and J ends were trimmed by 5 bases and 7 bases, with 12 bases remaining between them.

The chain is built from TRBV19 and TRBJ1-4, with D unresolved. Between the trimmed V and J ends, which lost 3 bases and 7 bases, there was a span of 15 bases. The V gene's germline CDR1 is LNHDA and CDR2 SQIVND (reference sequence). The CDR3 length is 15 residues. For the CDR3, the DNA is TGTGCCAGTAGTATTAGGACGGCCTCTAGTGAAAAACTGTTTTTT. Its protein is CASSIRTASSEKLFF.

The chain links TRBV29-1 to TRBJ1-2; D ambiguous. CDR1 SQVTM and CDR2 ANQGSEA come from the germline V gene. The CDR3 sequence is 13 residues long. The ends were cut back, 6 bases at V and 4 bases at J, with 15 bases in the middle. This CDR3 reads CSVDLEEGYGYTF. In DNA, the CDR3 is TGCAGCGTCGACCTCGAGGAGGGCTATGGCTACACCTTC. Full variable domain (remainder filled in from reference TRBV29-1 and TRBJ1-2): SAVISQKPSRDICQRGTSLTIQCQVDSQVTMMFWYRQQPGQSLTLIATANQGSEATYESGFVIDKFPISRPNLTFSTLTVSNMSPEDSSIYLCSVDLEEGYGYTFGSGTRLTVV.

The V call is TRBV6-6, the J call TRBJ2-2; a weak D match, TRBD2 (6 bases). V lost 1 base and J 3 bases, leaving 9 bases between the germline ends. The CDR3 is made up of 15 amino acids. CDR1 is MNHNY, CDR2 SVGAGI, per germline (reference sequence). The CDR3: CASSYWGDDTGELFF. The CDR3 nucleotides read TGTGCCAGCAGTTACTGGGGGGATGACACCGGGGAGCTGTTTTTT.

The J gene is TRBJ2-3, the V gene TRBV5-1; 7 positions agree with TRBD2. Trimming removed 4 bases from V and 2 bases from J; junction bases left unmatched: 4. This CDR3 is 14 amino acids long. CDR1 and CDR2 from the germline V gene are SGHRS and YFSETQ. The CDR3 region is CASSGGRVTDTQYF. In DNA form, the CDR3 reads TGCGCCAGCAGCGGTGGGAGGGTCACAGATACGCAGTATTTT. Using reference TRBV5-1 and TRBJ2-3 for the parts outside the CDR3, the full variable domain is KAGVTQTPRYLIKTRGQQVTLSCSPISGHRSVSWYQQTPGQGLQFLFEYFSETQRNKGNFPGRFSGRQFSNSRSEMNVSTLELGDSALYLCASSGGRVTDTQYFGPGTRLTVL.

The chain is built from TRBV5-1 and TRBJ2-1, with D unresolved. Trimming stripped 2 bases from V and 5 bases from J, with 14 bases between. This CDR3 spans 15 amino acids. Germline CDR1 is SGHRS and CDR2 is YFSETQ. CDR3 sequence: CASSFGPIPDNEQFF. The DNA of the CDR3 is TGCGCCAGCAGCTTTGGCCCGATTCCTGACAATGAGCAGTTCTTC. Full variable domain (rest looked up from reference TRBV5-1 and TRBJ2-1): KAGVTQTPRYLIKTRGQQVTLSCSPISGHRSVSWYQQTPGQGLQFLFEYFSETQRNKGNFPGRFSGRQFSNSRSEMNVSTLELGDSALYLCASSFGPIPDNEQFFGPGTRLTVL.

The chain uses TRBV27 and TRBJ2-5; TRBD1 might be the D (5 bases). The ends were cut back, 6 bases at V and 2 bases at J, with 16 bases in the middle. This CDR3 spans 15 amino acids. CDR1 and CDR2 from the germline V gene are MNHEY and SMNVEV (reference sequence). The CDR3 coding sequence is TGTGCCAGCAGCTACCTGTCGCAGGGACAAGAGACCCAGTACTTC. Encoded protein: CASSYLSQGQETQYF.